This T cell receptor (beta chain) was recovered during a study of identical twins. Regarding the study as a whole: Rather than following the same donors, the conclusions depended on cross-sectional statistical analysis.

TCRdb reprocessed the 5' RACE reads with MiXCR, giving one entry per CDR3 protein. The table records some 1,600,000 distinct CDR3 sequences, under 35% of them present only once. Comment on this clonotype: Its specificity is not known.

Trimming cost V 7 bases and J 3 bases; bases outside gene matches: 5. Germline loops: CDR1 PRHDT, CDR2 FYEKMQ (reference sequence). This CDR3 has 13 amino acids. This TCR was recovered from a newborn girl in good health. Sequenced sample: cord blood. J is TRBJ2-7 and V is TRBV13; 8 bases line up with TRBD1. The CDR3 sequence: CASNTGTGYEQYF. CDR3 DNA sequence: TGTGCCAGCAACACCGGGACAGGCTACGAGCAGTACTTC. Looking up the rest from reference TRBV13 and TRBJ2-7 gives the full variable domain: AAGVIQSPRHLIKEKRETATLKCYPIPRHDTVYWYQQGPGQDPQFLISFYEKMQSDKGSIPDRFSAQQFSDYHSELNMSSLELGDSALYFCASNTGTGYEQYFGPGTRLTVT.